These 28 T cell receptor beta chains were sequenced from one sample in a study of beta chain features in type 1 diabetes. cDNA synthesis used the whole RNA isolate, giving expressed TCRB sequences. Only in-frame clones appear in the TCRdb table, and some are missing; sequencing was by immunoSEQ multiplex PCR. Of a few hundred thousand clones in the sample, 8.5% to 10% were seen once. Study results and caveats: Moderately but significantly shorter TCRB CDR3s were found in Type 1 diabetes patients in all four CD4+ subsets.

The antigens these receptors bind are not known. Sequenced sample: central memory CD4+ T cells from blood. Receptors were obtained from a man aged 25 to 40 with type 1 diabetes.

This clone has a handful of counts. The chain couples TRBV11-2 to TRBJ1-1, with a tentative D call TRBD1 (5 bases). The germline V and J ends were trimmed by 5 bases and 1 base, with 8 bases remaining between them. CDR1 and CDR2 (germline): SGHAT, FQNNGV. The CDR3 is 13 amino acids. The CDR3 nucleotides are TGTGCCAGCAGCCGAGACAGGAACACTGAAGCTTTCTTT. Protein product: CASSRDRNTEAFF.

In this sample, this clone turned up a few times. The chain uses TRBV7-3 and TRBJ2-4; D is ambiguous. The CDR3 loop spans 15 amino acids. Germline V gene sequence: CDR1 SGHTA, CDR2 FQGTGA. The V and J ends lost 5 bases and 8 bases respectively, with 19 bases between them. CDR3 protein: CASSPQPGPSYIQYF. CDR3 nucleotide sequence: TGTGCCAGCAGCCCTCAACCCGGGCCGAGTTACATTCAGTACTTC. The full variable domain, in which reference TRBV7-3 and TRBJ2-4 provide the parts outside the CDR3, is GAGVSQTPSNKVTEKGKYVELRCDPISGHTALYWYRQSLGQGPEFLIYFQGTGAADDSGLPNDRFFAVRPEGSVSTLKIQRTERGDSAVYLCASSPQPGPSYIQYFGAGTRLSVL.

This clone has only a few counts. The CDR3 DNA reads TGTGCCAGCAGCTTAAGACAAGGCGATACGCAGTATTTT. Its protein is CASSLRQGDTQYF. The rearrangement uses TRBV11-3 and TRBJ2-3; D gene unclear. The germline V gene encodes CDR1 SGHNT and CDR2 YENEEA. V gave up 2 bases and J gave up 6 bases, with 9 bases separating them. CDR3 size: 13 residues.

The table lists this clone with many counts. V and J are TRBV28 and TRBJ2-4; D is perhaps TRBD1 (5 bases). The CDR3 runs to 15 residues. Germline CDR1 and CDR2: MDHEN and SYDVKM. V was shortened by 4 bases and J by 8 bases, with 18 bases between the two germline ends. CDR3 bases: TGTGCCAGCAGTTCCCCCCAGGGCCTCTGGGACATTCAGTACTTC. Its protein is CASSSPQGLWDIQYF. Full variable domain (outside the CDR3, taken from reference TRBV28 and TRBJ2-4): DVKVTQSSRYLVKRTGEKVFLECVQDMDHENMFWYRQDPGLGLRLIYFSYDVKMKEKGDIPEGYSVSREKKERFSLILESASTNQTSMYLCASSSPQGLWDIQYFGAGTRLSVL.

V is TRBV7-3 and J is TRBJ1-2; TRBD1 agrees at 7 bases. J was trimmed by 8 bases and V by 5 bases; bases with no gene match: 11. The germline gives CDR1 SGHTA, CDR2 FQGTGA. The CDR3 has 14 amino acids. CDR3 amino acids: CASSGSQGPHGYTF. The CDR3 DNA follows: TGTGCCAGCAGCGGGTCACAGGGGCCCCACGGCTACACCTTC.

The J gene is TRBJ2-5, the V gene TRBV7-9; D is unresolved. Germline CDR1 and CDR2: SEHNR and FQNEAQ (reference sequence). The CDR3 contains 12 residues. The ends were cut back, 5 bases at V and 5 bases at J, with 9 bases in the middle. The CDR3 sequence is CASSPAMETQYF. CDR3 nucleotide sequence: TGTGCCAGCAGCCCTGCCATGGAGACCCAGTACTTC.

This clone was seen more than once but under ten times. CDR3 protein: CASQAVGYGYTF. CDR3 nucleotides: TGTGCCAGCCAAGCTGTGGGCTATGGCTACACCTTC. The chain joins TRBV27 to TRBJ1-2; D remains ambiguous. Between the trimmed V and J ends, which lost 8 bases and 4 bases, there was a span of 11 bases. CDR3 size: 12 residues. Looked up from germline, CDR1 is MNHEY and CDR2 is SMNVEV (reference sequence).

This chain uses TRBV6-6 with TRBJ1-1; possibly TRBD1 for D (5 bases). The CDR3 is made up of 10 amino acids. The ends were cut back, 9 bases at V and 10 bases at J, with 12 bases in the middle. Per the germline V gene, CDR1 is MNHNY and CDR2 is SVGAGI (reference sequence). Here the CDR3 DNA reads TGTGCCAGTACGGGACGGGGAGCTTTCTTT. Translated, it gives CASTGRGAFF.

The chain employs TRBV6-5 and TRBJ2-1; TRBD1 matches at 7 bases. Germline V gives CDR1 MNHEY, CDR2 SVGAGI. V shed 5 bases, J shed 4 bases, and the junction held 5 bases outside the gene matches. The CDR3 loop spans 14 amino acids. CDR3 nucleotides: TGTGCCAGCAGTCCGGGACAGCAGTACAATGAGCAGTTCTTC. This encodes CASSPGQQYNEQFF.

A few counts support this clone. The rearrangement uses TRBV28 and TRBJ2-5; tentative D call: TRBD2 (6 bases). V was shortened by 3 bases and J by 4 bases, with 9 bases between the two germline ends. Germline V gene data show CDR1 as MDHEN and CDR2 as SYDVKM. This CDR3 is built from 13 residues. The CDR3 here is CASSFPGRETQYF. Here the CDR3 DNA reads TGTGCCAGCAGTTTCCCCGGGAGAGAGACCCAGTACTTC.

In this sample, this clone turned up a few times. The V and J genes are TRBV7-8 and TRBJ1-1; no clear D. The CDR3 has 14 residues. Per the germline V gene, CDR1 is SGHVS and CDR2 is FQNEAQ. The V end was cut by 4 bases, the J end by 1 base, with 10 bases between. Here the CDR3 reads CASSSYSTNTEAFF. Here the CDR3 DNA reads TGTGCCAGCAGCTCATATTCAACGAACACTGAAGCTTTCTTT.

The table lists this clone with a few counts. Other DNA sequences within the sample encode an identical CDR3. The rearrangement links TRBV6-5 to TRBJ2-5; D tentatively reads TRBD1 or TRBD2 (6 bases each). This CDR3 region has 14 residues. Germline CDR1 MNHEY, CDR2 SVGAGI. V was cut by 3 bases and J by 5 bases, with 13 bases left in between. DNA for the CDR3: TGTGCCAGCAGTTATGGGGGGCGGCCCGAGACCCAGTACTTC. It encodes CASSYGGRPETQYF.

The chain is built from TRBV7-2 and TRBJ2-5; 8 bases agree with TRBD2. The CDR3 sequence is 14 residues long. Germline values: CDR1 SGHTA, CDR2 FQGNSA. Trimming cost V 5 bases and J 6 bases; bases outside gene matches: 8. The CDR3 protein is CASSPPGGAQTQYF. The DNA for the CDR3 is TGTGCCAGCAGCCCCCCGGGGGGGGCGCAGACCCAGTACTTC. Variable domain in full (rest from reference TRBV7-2 and TRBJ2-5): GAGVSQSPSNKVTEKGKDVELRCDPISGHTALYWYRQSLGQGLEFLIYFQGNSAPDKSGLPSDRFSAERTGGSVSTLTIQRTQQEDSAVYLCASSPPGGAQTQYFGPGTRLLVL.

This clone was counted ten times or more. The V gene is TRBV15, the J gene TRBJ2-7, with D unclear. V lost 0 bases and J lost 2, with 8 bases in between. The CDR3 spans 14 residues. Germline V lookup: CDR1 LNHNV, CDR2 YYDKDF (reference sequence). The CDR3 here is CATSRDLGPYEQYF. As DNA, the CDR3 is TGTGCCACCAGCAGAGACCTAGGCCCCTACGAGCAGTACTTC.

This clone showed up just a few times. The V and J genes are TRBV5-1 and TRBJ1-5; D uncertain. This CDR3 comprises 15 residues. Germline CDR1 and CDR2: SGHRS and YFSETQ. V dropped 10 bases and J dropped 5 bases, with 22 bases sitting between them. In DNA form, the CDR3 reads TGCGCCTCATCACCTGGATCGTATGAGGATCAGCCCCAGCATTTT. It translates to CASSPGSYEDQPQHF.

This clone is medium-sized within its sample. V usage is TRBV14 and J usage is TRBJ2-2, with D hard to call. This CDR3 has 14 amino acids. V was clipped by 4 bases and J by 0 bases, with 6 bases between them. Germline CDR1 and CDR2: SGHDN and FVKESK. The CDR3 loop reads CASSPITNTGELFF. DNA for the CDR3: TGTGCCAGCAGCCCCATAACGAACACCGGGGAGCTGTTTTTT.

This chain joins TRBV4-1 and TRBJ2-3; D could derive from TRBD1 or TRBD2 (5 bases each). The CDR3 contains 14 residues. CDR1 and CDR2 from the germline V gene are MGHRA and YSYEKL. V dropped 6 bases and J dropped 4 bases, with 14 bases sitting between them. The CDR3 DNA is TGCGCCAGCAGTTATGGGACCGCCCCAGATACGCAGTATTTT. It encodes CASSYGTAPDTQYF.

This clone came up many times. This CDR3 is also generated by other DNA sequences in the sample. The chain has TRBV29-1 and TRBJ2-7, with D perhaps TRBD2 (6 bases). Trimming stripped 5 bases from V and 2 bases from J, with 13 bases between. Germline assignment: CDR1 SQVTM and CDR2 ANQGSEA. The CDR3 has 13 amino acids. This chain's CDR3 is CSVLGLLTYEQYF. The CDR3 DNA reads TGCAGCGTTCTGGGACTCTTAACCTACGAGCAGTACTTC.

The chain is built from TRBV6-5 and TRBJ2-1, with 10 bases aligning to TRBD1. Trimming cost V 6 bases and J 9 bases; bases outside gene matches: 5. Looked up from germline, CDR1 is MNHEY and CDR2 is SVGAGI. The CDR3 sequence is 13 residues long. CDR3 region: CASSGTGVGEQFF. The DNA for the CDR3 is TGTGCCAGCAGCGGGACAGGGGTGGGTGAGCAGTTCTTC.

This clone showed up just a few times. The gene calls are TRBV19 and TRBJ2-5; 7 bases fit TRBD1. This CDR3 contains 13 residues. The J segment lost 2 bases and the V segment lost 9 bases, leaving 6 bases of the junction unmatched. CDR1 is LNHDA, CDR2 SQIVND, per germline (reference sequence). This chain's CDR3 is CARGTELQETQYF. The CDR3 coding sequence is TGTGCCAGGGGGACAGAGTTACAAGAGACCCAGTACTTC. The variable domain in full, with the rest retrieved from reference TRBV19 and TRBJ2-5, is DGGITQSPKYLFRKEGQNVTLSCEQNLNHDAMYWYRQDPGQGLRLIYYSQIVNDFQKGDIAEGYSVSREKKESFPLTVTSAQKNPTAFYLCARGTELQETQYFGPGTRLLVL.

Notes on this clone: At the DNA level, this CDR3 is encoded by other sequences in the same sample as well. The chain carries TRBV7-2 and TRBJ1-3; D is undetermined. V lost 3 bases, J lost 4 bases, and 4 bases lay in between. Germline CDR1 reads SGHTA; CDR2 reads FQGNSA. The CDR3 totals 12 residues. CDR3 protein: CASSFNGNTIYF. The CDR3 nucleotides read TGTGCCAGCAGCTTCAACGGAAACACCATATATTTT. The full variable domain, completed using reference TRBV7-2 and TRBJ1-3, is GAGVSQSPSNKVTEKGKDVELRCDPISGHTALYWYRQSLGQGLEFLIYFQGNSAPDKSGLPSDRFSAERTGGSVSTLTIQRTQQEDSAVYLCASSFNGNTIYFGEGSWLTVV.

This clone occurred a few times. This rearrangement joins TRBV6-5 to TRBJ2-3; D perhaps matches TRBD1 (6 bases). CDR1 and CDR2 (germline): MNHEY, SVGAGI. The V gene lost 5 bases and the J gene lost 1 base, with 10 bases spanning the gap. The CDR3 contains 14 residues. The CDR3: CASSKRQGTDTQYF. CDR3 bases: TGTGCCAGCAGTAAAAGACAGGGCACAGATACGCAGTATTTT.

J is TRBJ2-4 and V is TRBV7-9, with TRBD1 as a possible D gene (6 bases). The germline V and J ends were trimmed by 5 bases and 8 bases, with 25 bases remaining between them. Germline CDR1 reads SEHNR; CDR2 reads FQNEAQ (reference sequence). The CDR3 length is 17 residues. CDR3 sequence: CASSPSTYRVPRDIQYF. CDR3 sequence (DNA): TGTGCCAGCAGCCCGTCCACTTACAGGGTGCCGCGGGACATTCAGTACTTC.

This clone was picked up a small number of times. At one end, the junction sequence differs from germline, possibly due to a read error. The V gene is TRBV9, the J gene TRBJ2-1; D call uncertain. CDR3 length equals 12 residues. Germline assignment: CDR1 SGDLS and CDR2 YYNGEE. In nucleotides, the CDR3 is TGCGCCAGCAGCCAAGAGATGAGCGCGCAGTTCTTC. It codes for CASSQEMSAQFF.

This clone was observed a few times. This sequence joins TRBV5-6 and TRBJ1-5, with D unresolved. V was pared by 4 bases and J by 6 bases, with 20 bases between. This CDR3 comprises 16 residues. CDR1 is SGHDT, CDR2 YYEEEE, per germline. The CDR3 bases are TGTGCCAGCAGCGTTCGGATCCGCGGACTGTTTCAGCCCCAGCATTTT. Protein sequence: CASSVRIRGLFQPQHF.

There are a few counts of this clone. This sequence joins TRBV19 and TRBJ2-5; 7 bases fit TRBD1. The DNA end is more similar to TRBJ2-7, so the J call may be wrong. This CDR3 comprises 13 residues. Germline V lookup: CDR1 LNHDA, CDR2 SQIVND (reference sequence). Written as DNA, the CDR3 is TGTGCCAGTCGGAACAGGGGTGCCGACGAGCAGTACTTC. Its translation: CASRNRGADEQYF.

The CDR3 reads CASSRLEMPETQYF. The CDR3 coding sequence is TGTGCCAGCAGCCGTCTTGAGATGCCCGAGACCCAGTACTTC. This chain uses TRBV5-5 with TRBJ2-5; no clear D gene. This CDR3 has 14 residues. Germline V gene lookup returns CDR1 SGHKS and CDR2 YYEKEE (reference sequence). V was shortened by 4 bases and J by 5 bases, with 15 bases between the two germline ends.

This clone was found many times. This chain joins TRBV14 and TRBJ2-1; D remains ambiguous. V dropped 5 bases and J dropped 10 bases, with 15 bases sitting between them. The CDR3 spans 13 residues. CDR1 and CDR2 from the germline V gene are SGHDN and FVKESK. CDR3 loop: CASSVGPSLEQFF. The CDR3 DNA reads TGTGCCAGCAGCGTGGGCCCCTCGCTGGAGCAGTTCTTC.